The 13 T cell receptor beta chains reported below all come from one sample, sequenced in a study of shared clonotypes between healthy human individuals. The protocol was immunoSEQ multiplex PCR, while the TCRdb copy is restricted to in-frame clones and leaves out a portion. The sample carries around 550,000 clones, almost 97% recorded once. Specimen: naive CD4+ T cells sorted from blood. The subset: CD45RA+ positively selected. The receptors originated from a woman in her twenties or thirties in good health.

The chain joins TRBV5-1 to TRBJ1-1; TRBD1 might be the D (5 bases). CDR3 length: 14 amino acids. Germline CDR1 reads SGHRS; CDR2 reads YFSETQ. V was shortened by 4 bases and J by 1 base, with 11 bases between the two germline ends. The CDR3 DNA sequence: TGCGCCAGCAGCCCCCAGACAGAGAACACTGAAGCTTTCTTT. Its translation: CASSPQTENTEAFF. Combining the CDR3 with reference TRBV5-1 and TRBJ1-1 gives the whole variable domain KAGVTQTPRYLIKTRGQQVTLSCSPISGHRSVSWYQQTPGQGLQFLFEYFSETQRNKGNFPGRFSGRQFSNSRSEMNVSTLELGDSALYLCASSPQTENTEAFFGQGTRLTVV.

The V and J genes are TRBV28 and TRBJ2-7; the D is unclear. Trimming cost V 6 bases and J 4 bases, with 13 bases left between them. This CDR3 is built from 13 residues. The germline gives CDR1 MDHEN, CDR2 SYDVKM. The DNA for the CDR3 is TGTGCCAGCAGCCTTTCCGCCCCTTACGAGCAGTACTTC. Encoded protein: CASSLSAPYEQYF. The whole variable domain, filled in from reference TRBV28 and TRBJ2-7, reads DVKVTQSSRYLVKRTGEKVFLECVQDMDHENMFWYRQDPGLGLRLIYFSYDVKMKEKGDIPEGYSVSREKKERFSLILESASTNQTSMYLCASSLSAPYEQYFGPGTRLTVT.

CDR3 sequence: CASSLTSEGTGELFF. The CDR3 nucleotides are TGTGCCAGCTCTCTAACTAGCGAAGGCACCGGGGAGCTGTTTTTT. The J gene is TRBJ2-2, the V gene TRBV18, with TRBD2 matching 7 bases. This CDR3 is 15 amino acids long. Germline V gives CDR1 KGHSH, CDR2 LQKENI. V gave up 6 bases and J gave up 4 bases; unmatched junction bases: 8.

The chain combines TRBV7-2 with TRBJ1-1; 9 bases agree with TRBD1. V shed 7 bases, J shed 2 bases, and the junction held 14 bases outside the gene matches. The germline V gene encodes CDR1 SGHTA and CDR2 FQGNSA. The length of the CDR3 is 17 residues. The DNA for the CDR3 is TGTGCCAGCACGCCGGACAGGGGAGTTGTCGGTAACACTGAAGCTTTCTTT. Amino acid sequence: CASTPDRGVVGNTEAFF. Full variable domain (remainder filled in from reference TRBV7-2 and TRBJ1-1): GAGVSQSPSNKVTEKGKDVELRCDPISGHTALYWYRQSLGQGLEFLIYFQGNSAPDKSGLPSDRFSAERTGGSVSTLTIQRTQQEDSAVYLCASTPDRGVVGNTEAFFGQGTRLTVV.

The chain joins TRBV11-2 to TRBJ2-1; possible D gene TRBD2, 6 bases. Germline V gene sequence: CDR1 SGHAT, CDR2 FQNNGV. This CDR3 has 15 amino acids. Trimming took 3 bases from V and 0 from J, leaving 9 bases between them. CDR3 sequence reads: CASSFAGPSYNEQFF. Here the CDR3 DNA reads TGTGCCAGCAGCTTTGCGGGACCCTCCTACAATGAGCAGTTCTTC.

In DNA, the CDR3 is TGCGCCAGCAGCTCCCGGACGCCAGGGGAGACCCAGTACTTC. Amino acids: CASSSRTPGETQYF. This chain joins TRBV4-1 and TRBJ2-5; perhaps TRBD1 as D (5 bases). V lost 5 bases and J lost 5, with 15 bases in between. The CDR3 is 14 amino acids. Looked up from germline, CDR1 is MGHRA and CDR2 is YSYEKL.

The chain employs TRBV5-1 and TRBJ1-1; weak D call: TRBD1 (6 bases). Trimming cost V 4 bases and J 0 bases, with 13 bases left between them. This CDR3 comprises 15 residues. Germline CDR1 is SGHRS and CDR2 is YFSETQ. DNA for the CDR3: TGCGCCAGCAGCACAGGGAGAAACATGAACACTGAAGCTTTCTTT. This sequence encodes CASSTGRNMNTEAFF.

This rearrangement joins TRBV18 to TRBJ2-1; TRBD1 matches at 9 bases. The CDR3 spans 15 residues. The junction had 5 bases not matched to a gene; V was cut back by 2 bases and J by 6 bases. Germline V gene sequence: CDR1 KGHSH, CDR2 LQKENI. CDR3 protein: CASSPRTGEINEQFF. CDR3 in DNA: TGTGCCAGCTCACCAAGGACAGGGGAAATCAATGAGCAGTTCTTC. The full variable domain, rest sourced from reference TRBV18 and TRBJ2-1, is NAGVMQNPRHLVRRRGQEARLRCSPMKGHSHVYWYRQLPEEGLKFMVYLQKENIIDESGMPKERFSAEFPKEGPSILRIQQVVRGDSAAYFCASSPRTGEINEQFFGPGTRLTVL.

CDR3 sequence: CASSNRLAGRSGHEQFF. The DNA of the CDR3 is TGTGCCAGCAGTAACCGACTAGCGGGAAGAAGCGGGCATGAGCAGTTCTTC. The chain employs TRBV27 and TRBJ2-1, with 11 bases lining up with TRBD2. Germline lookup yields CDR1 MNHEY and CDR2 SMNVEV (reference sequence). CDR3 size: 17 residues. The junction had 14 bases not matched to a gene; V was cut back by 5 bases and J by 8 bases.

The chain has TRBV18 and TRBJ1-3; 7 bases fit TRBD1. V shed 6 bases, J shed 1 base, and the junction held 6 bases outside the gene matches. This CDR3 contains 15 residues. CDR1 is KGHSH and CDR2 is LQKENI in the germline V gene. The CDR3 sequence is CASSPTGVSGNTIYF. In DNA form, the CDR3 reads TGTGCCAGCTCCCCAACAGGGGTGTCTGGAAACACCATATATTTT. Full variable domain (missing parts from reference TRBV18 and TRBJ1-3): NAGVMQNPRHLVRRRGQEARLRCSPMKGHSHVYWYRQLPEEGLKFMVYLQKENIIDESGMPKERFSAEFPKEGPSILRIQQVVRGDSAAYFCASSPTGVSGNTIYFGEGSWLTVV.

This chain's CDR3 is CSAKPGDYNEQFF. The CDR3 DNA reads as TGCAGCGCAAAGCCGGGGGACTACAATGAGCAGTTCTTC. The chain recombines TRBV29-1 with TRBJ2-1; D possibly corresponds to TRBD2 (6 bases). The CDR3 has 13 amino acids. Germline CDR1 SQVTM, CDR2 ANQGSEA. V lost 7 bases to trimming and J lost 3 bases, with 13 bases between them.

The genes are TRBV10-3 and TRBJ2-7, with 7 bases fitting TRBD1. Trimming at V came to 6 bases and at J to 5 bases, leaving 7 bases not matched to a gene. Germline-derived CDR1 and CDR2 are ENHRY and SYGVKD. CDR3 size: 13 residues. The CDR3 sequence: CAIRETGVHEQYF. The CDR3 DNA follows: TGTGCCATCAGGGAAACAGGGGTCCACGAGCAGTACTTC.

The V call is TRBV27, the J call TRBJ1-1; D unresolved. The CDR3 contains 15 residues. Germline V gene data show CDR1 as MNHEY and CDR2 as SMNVEV (reference sequence). V lost 0 bases and J lost 1, with 9 bases in between. The chain's CDR3 is CASSLSGFGNTEAFF. The CDR3 bases are TGTGCCAGCAGTTTATCCGGGTTTGGGAACACTGAAGCTTTCTTT.